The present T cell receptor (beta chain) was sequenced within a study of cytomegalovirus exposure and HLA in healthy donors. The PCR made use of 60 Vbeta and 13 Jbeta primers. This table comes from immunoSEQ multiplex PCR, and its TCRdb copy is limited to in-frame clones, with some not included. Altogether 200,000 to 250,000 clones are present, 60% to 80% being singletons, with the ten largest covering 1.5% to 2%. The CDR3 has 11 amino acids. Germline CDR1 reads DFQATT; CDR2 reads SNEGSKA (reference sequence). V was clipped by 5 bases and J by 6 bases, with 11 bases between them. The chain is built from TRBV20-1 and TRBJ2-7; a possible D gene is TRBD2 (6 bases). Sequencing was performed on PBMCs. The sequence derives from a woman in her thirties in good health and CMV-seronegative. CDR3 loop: CSAPRESEQYF. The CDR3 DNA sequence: TGCAGTGCTCCACGGGAGAGCGAGCAGTACTTC.